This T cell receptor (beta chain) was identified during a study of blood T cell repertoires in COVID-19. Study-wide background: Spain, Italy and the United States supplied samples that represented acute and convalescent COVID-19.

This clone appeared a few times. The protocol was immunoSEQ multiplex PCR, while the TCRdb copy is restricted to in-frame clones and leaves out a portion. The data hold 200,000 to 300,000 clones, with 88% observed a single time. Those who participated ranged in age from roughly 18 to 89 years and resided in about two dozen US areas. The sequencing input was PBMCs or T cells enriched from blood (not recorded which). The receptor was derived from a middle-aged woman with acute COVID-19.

Here the CDR3 DNA reads TGTGCCAGCAGCGCACAGGGTAGGTCGGATACGCAGTATTTT. This translates into CASSAQGRSDTQYF. The chain is built from TRBV7-2 and TRBJ2-3; D perhaps matches TRBD1 (6 bases). Trimming stripped 5 bases from V and 6 bases from J, with 15 bases between. Germline lookup yields CDR1 SGHTA and CDR2 FQGNSA. This CDR3 is built from 14 residues.